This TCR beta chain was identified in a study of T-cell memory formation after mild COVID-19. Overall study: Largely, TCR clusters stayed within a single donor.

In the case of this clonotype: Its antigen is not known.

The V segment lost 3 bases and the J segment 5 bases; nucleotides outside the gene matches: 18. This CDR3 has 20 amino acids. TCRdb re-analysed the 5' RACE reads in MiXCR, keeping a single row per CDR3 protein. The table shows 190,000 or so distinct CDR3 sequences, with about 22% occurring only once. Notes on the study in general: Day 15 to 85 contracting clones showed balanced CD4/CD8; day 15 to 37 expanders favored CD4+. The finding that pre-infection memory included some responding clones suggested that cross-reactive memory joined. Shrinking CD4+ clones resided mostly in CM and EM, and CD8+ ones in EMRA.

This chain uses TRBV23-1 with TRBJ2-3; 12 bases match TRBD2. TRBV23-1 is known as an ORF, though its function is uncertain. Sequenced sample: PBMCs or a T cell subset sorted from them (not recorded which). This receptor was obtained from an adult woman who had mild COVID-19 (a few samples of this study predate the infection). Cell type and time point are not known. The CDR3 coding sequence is TGCGCCAGCAGTCACTCTCCCAGCTCGGCTAGCGGGAGGGCGGTAGATACGCAGTATTTT. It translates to CASSHSPSSASGRAVDTQYF.